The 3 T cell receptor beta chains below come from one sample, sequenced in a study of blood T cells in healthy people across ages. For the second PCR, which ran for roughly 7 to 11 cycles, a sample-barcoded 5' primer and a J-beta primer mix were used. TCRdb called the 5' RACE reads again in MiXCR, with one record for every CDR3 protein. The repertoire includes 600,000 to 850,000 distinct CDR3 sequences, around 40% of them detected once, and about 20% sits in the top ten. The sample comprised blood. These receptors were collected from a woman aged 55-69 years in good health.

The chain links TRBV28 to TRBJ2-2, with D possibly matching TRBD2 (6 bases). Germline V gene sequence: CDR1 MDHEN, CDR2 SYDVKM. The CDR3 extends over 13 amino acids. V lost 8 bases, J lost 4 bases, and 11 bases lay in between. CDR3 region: CASLARGTGELFF. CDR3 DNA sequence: TGTGCCAGCCTAGCGAGGGGCACCGGGGAGCTGTTTTTT.

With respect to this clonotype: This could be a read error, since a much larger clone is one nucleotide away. Written as DNA, the CDR3 is TGTGCCAGCAGCCAATCCGACAAGGAGCAGTTCTTC. It yields the protein CASSQSDKEQFF. The V call is TRBV3-1, the J call TRBJ2-1; no definite D call. The germline V gene encodes CDR1 LGHDT and CDR2 YNNKEL (reference sequence). CDR3 length equals 12 residues.

The CDR3 DNA is TGCGCCAGCAGCCAAGAGGGAGGATCTGGGGCCAACGTCCTGACTTTC. Encoded protein: CASSQEGGSGANVLTF. J is TRBJ2-6 and V is TRBV4-3; a weak D match, TRBD2 (6 bases). Germline assignment: CDR1 LGHNA and CDR2 YSLEER. Trimming stripped 0 bases from V and 1 base from J, with 7 bases between. This CDR3 is 16 amino acids long.